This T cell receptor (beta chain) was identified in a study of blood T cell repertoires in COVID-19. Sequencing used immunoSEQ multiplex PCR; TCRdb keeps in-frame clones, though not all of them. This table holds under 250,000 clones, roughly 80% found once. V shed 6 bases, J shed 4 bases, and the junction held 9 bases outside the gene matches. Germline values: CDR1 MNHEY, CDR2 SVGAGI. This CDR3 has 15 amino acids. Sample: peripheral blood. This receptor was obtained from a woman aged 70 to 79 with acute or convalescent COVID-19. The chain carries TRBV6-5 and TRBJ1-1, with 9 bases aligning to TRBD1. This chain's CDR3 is CASSSTGGAGTEAFF. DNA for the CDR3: TGTGCCAGCAGCTCTACAGGGGGCGCCGGCACTGAAGCTTTCTTT.